This T cell receptor beta chain stems from a study of OX40 agonist ivuxolimab in advanced cancers. Background on the whole study: Ivuxolimab was an agonistic, fully human IgG2 monoclonal antibody directed against OX40 (CD134), a costimulatory receptor. Peripheral TCRbeta sequencing was intended to test whether TCR sequence diversity was altered and clonal T-cell expansion was caused by ivuxolimab. The paper covers the monotherapy dose-escalation part of the phase I ivuxolimab trial, which included N ≈ 54 patients. Intravenous ivuxolimab was administered to patients every 2 weeks at six dose levels: 0.01, 0.1, 0.3, 1.5, 3 and 10 mg/kg. In the dose-escalation cohort, 82.7% of patients were male, and the mean age was approximately 60 years, with a range of roughly 20 to 79. Of the approximately 50 dose-escalation patients, hepatocellular carcinoma was present in 19, melanoma in roughly 15, renal cell carcinoma in 9 and head and neck cancer in 9. Partial responses occurred in three dose-escalation patients, of whom one had hepatocellular carcinoma and two had cutaneous melanoma. Patients were allowed to have had prior anti-PD-1, anti-PD-L1 or anti-CTLA-4 therapy, and roughly two fifths of the dose-escalation patients had been treated with checkpoint inhibitors. General study outcomes and caveats: In the 0.1-3.0 mg/kg groups, partial responders were among the patients with the lowest normalized peripheral clonal expansion, particularly in CD8+ T cells. Low levels of normalized T-cell clonal expansion were also seen in some nonresponding patients. At doses from 0.1 to 3.0 mg/kg, clonal expansion was seen in both CD4+ and CD8+ blood T cells between baseline and week 6. After ivuxolimab, more expanded clones were found on average in CD8+ T cells than in CD4+ T cells. The antigen specificity of the clonally expanded peripheral T cells was not determined.

The trial excluded patients who had a history of autoimmune disease or were on systemic immunosuppression. Peripheral blood for TCR sequencing was drawn from every dose cohort at baseline, at cycle 4 day 1 and at cycle 7 day 1. Samples were obtained from an open-label, multicenter, first-in-human phase I dose-escalation trial of ivuxolimab. The trial enrolled adults with locally advanced or metastatic head and neck squamous cell, hepatocellular, melanoma or renal cell carcinoma. CD4+ and CD8+ T cells were sorted separately from peripheral blood before TCR sequencing. According to the germline V gene, CDR1 reads KGHSH and CDR2 reads LQKENI. V ends up 0 bases short and J 4 bases short, with an unmatched junction base count of 5. There are 16 amino acids in the CDR3, from cysteine to phenylalanine inclusive. The read is trimmed to its CDR3 DNA, 48 bases read in frame from base 1. To note about this clone: It lacks a known antigen. The sample holds no much larger clone one base away, and base qualities are not on file.

To sequence the TCRbeta CDR3 region, genomic DNA was isolated from the sorted cells. TCRbeta CDR3 regions were sequenced using the immunoSEQ Assay. TCRdb provides this immuneACCESS table in a form limited to in-frame rearrangements. Some clones are lacking; in checked studies, under half of them reflect an unresolved V gene, and why the rest are absent is not known. For this sample there are 29,000 or so clones; about nine tenths appear just once. The top ten constitute more than 9% of the sample. The clonotype originates from an adult with an advanced solid tumor such as melanoma, head and neck, liver or kidney cancer. The sequence is built from TRBV18 and TRBJ2-2, and TRBD2 matches 7 of the central bases. Sequencing was performed on CD4+ or CD8+ T cells sorted from blood, taken in a trial of the OX40 agonist ivuxolimab. The CDR3 protein is CASSPPWGGSTGELFF. The DNA sequence is as follows: TGTGCCAGCTCACCACCCTGGGGAGGGAGCACCGGGGAGCTGTTTTTT.